A single sample gave rise to the 29 T cell receptor beta chains below, sequenced in a study of PD-1 blockade in classical Hodgkin lymphoma. The method was immunoSEQ multiplex PCR; TCRdb's version includes in-frame clones alone and lacks a portion of them. The sample includes over 50,000 clones, around nine tenths seen only once; the top ten take roughly 7.1%. The time point: cycle 4 day 1 (C4D1), after more than five weeks of nivolumab. Autologous stem cell transplantation was followed by relapse in every patient, and brentuximab vedotin exposure varied. Sequenced here: peripheral blood mononuclear cells (PBMCs), sampled before the fourth cycle of nivolumab. These receptors came from a human donor with classical Hodgkin lymphoma.

The chain couples TRBV21-1 to TRBJ2-5; the D call TRBD2 from the table was never checked on the DNA. TRBV21-1 is a recognized pseudogene. This CDR3 contains 18 residues. The DNA of the CDR3 is TGTGCCAGCAGCAACGGGGGACTAGCGGGACGCTTGGGCGAGACCCAGTACTTC. Residues: CASSNGGLAGRLGETQYF.

V and J are TRBV7-9 and TRBJ2-5; D remains unclear. This CDR3 contains 11 residues. CDR1 and CDR2 from the germline V gene are SEHNR and FQNEAQ (reference sequence). The V end was cut by 3 bases, the J end by 12 bases, with 11 bases between. The CDR3 here is CASSFVLEKYF. In nucleotides, the CDR3 is TGTGCCAGCAGCTTCGTCTTAGAGAAGTACTTC.

The chain carries TRBV6-1 and TRBJ2-2; the D is unclear. CDR1 is MNHNS, CDR2 SASEGT, per germline. The CDR3 has 16 amino acids. Trimming removed 2 bases from V and 1 base from J, with 11 bases in between. The CDR3 region is CASSEPGILNTGELFF. Written as DNA, the CDR3 is TGTGCCAGCAGTGAACCAGGCATACTGAACACCGGGGAGCTGTTTTTT.

This clone has only a few counts. The chain carries TRBV6-5 and TRBJ1-6, with D possibly being TRBD1 (5 bases). Trimming took off 6 bases at V and 8 bases at J, with 8 bases between the two ends. The germline V gene encodes CDR1 MNHEY and CDR2 SVGAGI. This CDR3 comprises 12 residues. DNA for the CDR3: TGTGCCAGCAGGCGACAGCATTCACCCCTCCACTTT. Its protein is CASRRQHSPLHF.

The chain employs TRBV28 and TRBJ1-1; no firm D call. Germline V CDR1 and CDR2: MDHEN, SYDVKM. V gave up 2 bases and J gave up 0 bases, with 19 bases separating them. The CDR3 loop spans 18 amino acids. The CDR3 loop reads CASSLSMVWTGMNTEAFF. The CDR3 DNA is TGTGCCAGCAGTTTAAGTATGGTGTGGACGGGGATGAACACTGAAGCTTTCTTT. Looking up the rest from reference TRBV28 and TRBJ1-1 gives the full variable domain: DVKVTQSSRYLVKRTGEKVFLECVQDMDHENMFWYRQDPGLGLRLIYFSYDVKMKEKGDIPEGYSVSREKKERFSLILESASTNQTSMYLCASSLSMVWTGMNTEAFFGQGTRLTVV.

This chain links TRBV25-1 with TRBJ2-1; D possibly corresponds to TRBD2 (6 bases). Between the trimmed V and J ends, which lost 4 bases and 7 bases, there was a span of 14 bases. CDR1 MGHDK and CDR2 SYGVNS come from the germline V gene. This CDR3 region has 14 residues. CDR3 sequence reads: CASSGLDSNNEQFF. Here the CDR3 DNA reads TGTGCCAGCAGTGGACTAGATTCAAATAATGAGCAGTTCTTC.

The CDR3 spells CASSLNSGGGTSTDTQYF. The CDR3 nucleotides read TGTGCCAGCAGCTTAAATAGCGGGGGCGGTACTAGCACAGATACGCAGTATTTT. The V and J genes are TRBV7-3 and TRBJ2-3, with TRBD2 matching over 9 bases. Trimming removed 1 base from V and 0 bases from J; junction bases left unmatched: 8. The germline CDR1 and CDR2 sequences are SGHTA and FQGTGA. The CDR3 is 18 residues long.

J is TRBJ2-1 and V is TRBV5-1; D not resolved. The CDR3 has 11 amino acids. Germline-derived CDR1 and CDR2 are SGHRS and YFSETQ. V gave up 1 base and J gave up 8 bases, with 4 bases separating them. The CDR3 coding sequence is TGCGCCAGCAGCTTGTCCCATGAGCAGTTCTTC. Its translation is CASSLSHEQFF. Full variable domain (rest looked up from reference TRBV5-1 and TRBJ2-1): KAGVTQTPRYLIKTRGQQVTLSCSPISGHRSVSWYQQTPGQGLQFLFEYFSETQRNKGNFPGRFSGRQFSNSRSEMNVSTLELGDSALYLCASSLSHEQFFGPGTRLTVL.

This chain connects TRBV10-3 to TRBJ2-3; D is uncertain. Germline CDR1 is ENHRY and CDR2 is SYGVKD. V dropped 8 bases and J dropped 2 bases, with 17 bases sitting between them. This CDR3 comprises 15 residues. DNA of the CDR3: TGTGCCATCGGTTCTACTGTACTTAACACAGATACGCAGTATTTT. Its translation: CAIGSTVLNTDTQYF.

This chain connects TRBV10-3 to TRBJ1-5, with 7 bases matching TRBD1. The V gene end was trimmed by 8 bases and the J gene end by 7 bases; junction bases not matched to a gene: 11. This CDR3 spans 14 amino acids. Germline CDR1 ENHRY, CDR2 SYGVKD. The CDR3 DNA reads TGTGCCATCGGAAAGACAGGGACTGAACAGCCCCAGCATTTT. Translated: CAIGKTGTEQPQHF.

The V call is TRBV6-1, the J call TRBJ2-6; no clear D gene. This CDR3 has 15 amino acids. V was pared by 7 bases and J by 0 bases, with 10 bases between. CDR1 and CDR2 from the germline V gene are MNHNS and SASEGT. The CDR3 protein is CASNPDGSGANVLTF. The CDR3 DNA reads TGTGCCAGCAATCCGGACGGCTCTGGGGCCAACGTCCTGACTTTC.

The CDR3 nucleotides read TGTGCCAGCAGGGGAGAAGGACCGCGACAATTCTTC. It is translated as CASRGEGPRQFF. This chain links TRBV2 with TRBJ2-1; possibly TRBD2 for D (5 bases). Per the germline V gene, CDR1 is SNHLY and CDR2 is FYNNEI. CDR3 length: 12 residues. Trimming cost V 6 bases and J 16 bases, with 19 bases left between them.

The V and J genes are TRBV6-5 and TRBJ2-3; tentatively, D is TRBD1 (5 bases). The CDR3 is 13 residues long. Looked up from germline, CDR1 is MNHEY and CDR2 is SVGAGI. With 7 bases removed from V and 5 bases from J, the gap between germline ends came to 13 bases. The CDR3 spells CASTDSFGDTQYF. As DNA, the CDR3 is TGTGCCAGCACCGACAGTTTCGGAGATACGCAGTATTTT.

This chain connects TRBV25-1 to TRBJ2-1; 7 bases match TRBD2. Germline CDR1 reads MGHDK; CDR2 reads SYGVNS. The length of the CDR3 is 14 residues. The J segment lost 5 bases and the V segment lost 5 bases, leaving 6 bases of the junction unmatched. CDR3 bases: TGTGCCAGCAGTACGGCTAGCGGCCACAATGAGCAGTTCTTC. It yields the protein CASSTASGHNEQFF.

CDR3 sequence: CSVPSTGYEAFF. The CDR3 DNA follows: TGCAGCGTCCCCTCCACGGGATACGAAGCTTTCTTT. V and J are TRBV29-1 and TRBJ1-1; no reliable D call. Looked up from germline, CDR1 is SQVTM and CDR2 is ANQGSEA. There are 12 residues in the CDR3. The V and J ends lost 6 bases and 8 bases respectively, with 16 bases between them.

The rearrangement links TRBV9 to TRBJ1-3; weak D call: TRBD1 (5 bases). CDR1 SGDLS and CDR2 YYNGEE come from the germline V gene. Trimming stripped 3 bases from V and 3 bases from J, with 13 bases between. This CDR3 has 15 amino acids. CDR3 residues: CASSGGAVNGNTIYF. The CDR3 DNA is TGTGCCAGCAGCGGGGGCGCGGTGAATGGAAACACCATATATTTT. The entire variable domain, with the rest obtained from reference TRBV9 and TRBJ1-3, is as follows: DSGVTQTPKHLITATGQRVTLRCSPRSGDLSVYWYQQSLDQGLQFLIQYYNGEERAKGNILERFSAQQFPDLHSELNLSSLELGDSALYFCASSGGAVNGNTIYFGEGSWLTVV.

The chain has TRBV7-9 and TRBJ2-7, with TRBD1 identical over 9 bases. This CDR3 is built from 16 residues. Germline CDR1 is SEHNR and CDR2 is FQNEAQ (reference sequence). The J segment lost 7 bases and the V segment lost 3 bases, leaving 13 bases of the junction unmatched. The CDR3 sequence: CASSFQTGTGPWEQYF. The DNA of the CDR3 is TGTGCCAGCAGCTTCCAGACCGGGACAGGGCCCTGGGAGCAGTACTTC.

This chain uses TRBV12-2 with TRBJ2-7; the DNA was not used to check the table's D call, TRBD2. TRBV12-2 is termed a pseudogene. The CDR3 is 15 residues long. CDR3 sequence reads: CASRLISGSSYEQYF. The CDR3 nucleotides read TGTGCAAGTCGACTTATTAGCGGGAGCTCCTACGAGCAGTACTTC.

The gene calls are TRBV5-6 and TRBJ1-5; D gene ambiguous. CDR3 length: 14 amino acids. V was trimmed by 0 bases and J by 2 bases, leaving 6 bases between them. The germline V gene encodes CDR1 SGHDT and CDR2 YYEEEE. CDR3 protein: CASSLVQGNQPQHF. The CDR3 bases are TGTGCCAGCAGCTTGGTCCAGGGCAATCAGCCCCAGCATTTT.

The chain uses TRBV4-1 and TRBJ2-1, with 12 bases fitting TRBD2. J gave up 8 bases and V 3 bases, and 17 bases lay outside the gene matches. CDR1 and CDR2 from the germline V gene are MGHRA and YSYEKL. The CDR3 runs 19 residues. The CDR3 here is CASSQNYKASGGVWDEQFF. The DNA for the CDR3 is TGCGCCAGCAGCCAGAATTATAAGGCTAGCGGGGGGGTATGGGATGAGCAGTTCTTC.

The genes are TRBV5-8 and TRBJ2-7; TRBD1 agrees at 9 bases. The CDR3 sequence is 15 residues long. With V trimmed by 5 bases and J by 2 bases, 8 bases remained unmatched. The germline V gene encodes CDR1 SGHTS and CDR2 YDEGEE. CDR3 DNA: TGTGCCAGCAGATCCGGGACAGGGACCACCTACGAGCAGTACTTC. Translating gives CASRSGTGTTYEQYF.

The genes are TRBV6-5 and TRBJ2-7, with D perhaps assigned TRBD1 or TRBD2 (5 bases each). This CDR3 comprises 14 residues. The V gene lost 7 bases and the J gene lost 2 bases, with 15 bases spanning the gap. Germline V gene data show CDR1 as MNHEY and CDR2 as SVGAGI. For the CDR3, the DNA is TGTGCCAGCATCCCCTATGAGGGGCCCTACGAGCAGTACTTC. The encoded protein is CASIPYEGPYEQYF.

The rearrangement uses TRBV6-5 and TRBJ2-3, with D hard to call. The CDR3 covers 14 residues. Germline loops: CDR1 MNHEY, CDR2 SVGAGI. Trimming shortened V by 3 bases and J by 2 bases, and 9 bases separated the two germline ends. CDR3 sequence reads: CASSYLGFTDTQYF. DNA of the CDR3: TGTGCCAGCAGTTATTTGGGGTTCACAGATACGCAGTATTTT.

The chain has TRBV5-4 and TRBJ1-6; unclear D gene. Germline loops: CDR1 SGHNT, CDR2 YYREEE (reference sequence). The germline V and J ends were trimmed by 4 bases and 6 bases, with 17 bases remaining between them. This CDR3 has 16 amino acids. CDR3: CASSLNPVGFNSPLHF. CDR3 sequence (DNA): TGTGCCAGCAGCCTGAATCCGGTGGGGTTTAATTCACCCCTCCACTTT.

V and J are TRBV9 and TRBJ1-1; D is possibly TRBD1 (5 bases). Looked up from germline, CDR1 is SGDLS and CDR2 is YYNGEE. V lost 0 bases to trimming and J lost 4 bases, with 10 bases between them. The CDR3 has 14 amino acids. For the CDR3, the DNA is TGTGCCAGCAGCGTAGTCGGCGGGGCCACTGAAGCTTTCTTT. Translated: CASSVVGGATEAFF.

The V call is TRBV7-3, the J call TRBJ2-5, with 15 bases matching TRBD2. The CDR3 extends over 16 amino acids. Germline V gene data show CDR1 as SGHTA and CDR2 as FQGTGA. V trimming: 0 bases; J trimming: 4 bases; junction bases outside the gene matches: 0. The CDR3 is CASSLTGLAGGETQYF. CDR3 coding DNA: TGTGCCAGCAGCTTAACGGGACTAGCGGGAGGAGAGACCCAGTACTTC.

The chain has TRBV6-6 and TRBJ2-7; possible D gene TRBD1, 5 bases. From germline, CDR1 is MNHNY and CDR2 SVGAGI (reference sequence). V was cut by 6 bases and J by 3 bases, with 6 bases left in between. CDR3 length: 11 residues. CDR3 amino acids: CASRGVYEQYF. CDR3 in DNA: TGTGCCAGCAGAGGGGTCTACGAGCAGTACTTC.

The sample holds a few counts of this clone. Sequence at one end of the junction differs from germline and may be a read error. The chain links TRBV19 to TRBJ2-7; 8 nucleotides agree with TRBD2. CDR1 and CDR2 from the germline V gene are LNHDA and SQIVND (reference sequence). The CDR3 spans 11 residues. CDR3 nucleotide sequence: TGTGCCAGTAGTACCGGGGGGGCTAGGCACTTC. Translating gives CASSTGGARHF.

The chain joins TRBV9 to TRBJ2-7; D might be TRBD2 (6 bases). Germline V gene lookup returns CDR1 SGDLS and CDR2 YYNGEE. The ends were cut back, 0 bases at V and 3 bases at J, with 10 bases in the middle. The CDR3 extends over 14 amino acids. The CDR3 coding sequence is TGTGCCAGCAGCGTAGAGGCGGGGCTCTACGAGCAGTACTTC. Its protein product is CASSVEAGLYEQYF.